The rows below give T cell receptor beta chains drawn from one sample of a study of cytomegalovirus exposure and HLA in healthy donors. Sequencing used immunoSEQ multiplex PCR; TCRdb keeps in-frame clones, though not all of them. Among 130,000 to 150,000 clones listed, over 60% were seen once. The sample was PBMCs. The receptor set was obtained from a woman aged 25 to 39 in good health and CMV-seronegative. CDR3s include the opening cysteine and the closing phenylalanine or tryptophan. D genes are given only for firm matches. The size field is filled for only some rows; it gives once, few, many or a size class.

size,D,V,J,DNA,CDR3
once,NA,TRBV5-4,TRBJ2-1,TGTGCCAGCAGCTTGGCCAGGGTAAAGGTAGACAATGAGCAGTTCTTC,CASSLARVKVDNEQFF
NA,NA,TRBV4-1,TRBJ1-2,TGCGCCAGCAGCCAAGATTTATCCTATGGCTACACCTTC,CASSQDLSYGYTF
few,NA,TRBV29-1,TRBJ2-3,TGCAGCGTTCCTGACAGTTACACAGATACGCAGTATTTT,CSVPDSYTDTQYF
NA,NA,TRBV18,TRBJ1-4,TGTGCCAGCTCACCCTCCTTGGCAGGGGCCGGTGAAAAACTGTTTTTT,CASSPSLAGAGEKLFF
NA,TRBD1,TRBV27,TRBJ1-1,TGTGCCAGCATCAAGGACAGGGTGGACACTGAAGCTTTCTTT,CASIKDRVDTEAFF
NA,NA,TRBV4-2,TRBJ1-6,TGTGCCAGCAGCCAAGAAGCGCGCCGGGACTATAATTCACCCCTCCACTTT,CASSQEARRDYNSPLHF
NA,NA,TRBV9,TRBJ2-5,TGTGCCAGCAGCACCGGGGCGGGGCAGGCAGAGACCCAGTACTTC,CASSTGAGQAETQYF
NA,TRBD2,TRBV6-5,TRBJ2-7,TGTGCCAGCAGTTACGATAAGCGGGGGGGACCGATGCAGTACTTC,CASSYDKRGGPMQYF
NA,NA,TRBV27,TRBJ2-5,TGTGCCAGCAGTTTATCGAAACAGGTCCAAGAGACCCAGTACTTC,CASSLSKQVQETQYF
NA,TRBD2,TRBV10-3,TRBJ2-2,TGTGCCATCACTGATCCCGGGGGGGCCGGTGTTAACACCGGGGAGCTGTTTTTT,CAITDPGGAGVNTGELFF
few,NA,TRBV19,TRBJ1-2,TGTGCCAGTAGTATAAATCCGAACTATGGCTACACCTTC,CASSINPNYGYTF
NA,NA,TRBV11-2,TRBJ1-3,TGTGCCAGCAGCTTAGAGGGAGGCTCTGGAAACACCATATATTTT,CASSLEGGSGNTIYF
NA,NA,TRBV27,TRBJ1-4,TGTGCCAGCAGTTACCGGGACTCCGGCGGAAAACTGTTTTTT,CASSYRDSGGKLFF
NA,NA,TRBV4-1,TRBJ1-1,TGCGCCAGCAGCCAAGAGCCCTACCAGAACACTGAAGCTTTCTTT,CASSQEPYQNTEAFF
few,TRBD1,TRBV7-3,TRBJ1-2,TGTGCCAGCAGCTTAACTGGGCAGGGGGAAAACTATGGCTACACCTTC,CASSLTGQGENYGYTF
NA,TRBD1,TRBV11-1,TRBJ2-5,TGTGCCAGCAGCTCGGGGGACAGGGTGATCGAGACCCAGTACTTC,CASSSGDRVIETQYF
once,NA,TRBV7-9,TRBJ1-1,TGTGCCAGCAGCCGCGGGGGGACTGAAGCTTTCTTT,CASSRGGTEAFF
NA,TRBD1,TRBV29-1,TRBJ1-2,TGCAGCGTCCCGGGACAGGGGGGCGAAGAGTGGAATGGCTACACCTTC,CSVPGQGGEEWNGYTF
NA,TRBD1,TRBV5-5,TRBJ2-1,TGTGCCAGCAGCAAAACCGGGACAGGGATATTGAGTGAGCAGTTCTTC,CASSKTGTGILSEQFF
NA,NA,TRBV7-9,TRBJ1-1,TGTGCCACCAGCGGGCACCTGAACACTGAAGCTTTCTTT,CATSGHLNTEAFF
NA,NA,TRBV4-1,TRBJ2-1,TGCGCCAGCAGCCAAGGTGCCTACAGCGGTGAGCAGTTCTTC,CASSQGAYSGEQFF
NA,NA,TRBV5-1,TRBJ2-7,TGCGCCAGCAGCAAGGACACTTCAGCGCAGTACTTC,CASSKDTSAQYF
NA,NA,TRBV6-6,TRBJ2-2,TGTGCCAGCAGTGTGACATCCGGGGAGCTGTTTTTT,CASSVTSGELFF
NA,TRBD2,TRBV6-5,TRBJ2-1,TGTGCCAGCAGTTACTTGGGGAGGGGCGACAATGAGCAGTTCTTC,CASSYLGRGDNEQFF
NA,TRBD1,TRBV6-5,TRBJ2-1,TGTGCCAGCAGTTACCTCGGACAGGGGAGTAGTAATGAGCAGTTCTTC,CASSYLGQGSSNEQFF
NA,NA,TRBV29-1,TRBJ1-2,TGCAGCGTTGAAGATCCTAATTTTCCTAACTATGGCTACACCTTC,CSVEDPNFPNYGYTF
NA,TRBD1,TRBV5-1,TRBJ2-3,TGCGCCAGCAGCTCGACAGGGTGGACAGGGGGGTTGGATACGCAGTATTTT,CASSSTGWTGGLDTQYF
NA,NA,TRBV6-5,TRBJ2-1,TGTGCCAGCAGAGGCAGGGGAGATGAGCAGTTCTTC,CASRGRGDEQFF
NA,NA,TRBV5-1,TRBJ1-2,TGCGCCAGCAGCCCTGGGGGCGGGCAGTGGTATGGCTACACCTTC,CASSPGGGQWYGYTF
NA,TRBD2,TRBV6-1,TRBJ2-1,TGTGCCAGCAGTGGGTCTGTAGCGGGGGGTTACAATGAGCAGTTCTTC,CASSGSVAGGYNEQFF
NA,NA,TRBV5-8,TRBJ1-1,TGTGCCGGCCACCCCGCCGTTGAAGCTTTCTTT,CAGHPAVEAFF
few,NA,TRBV5-6,TRBJ1-2,TGTGCCAGCAGCGCGAGGGGGAGTTCCTATGGCTACACCTTC,CASSARGSSYGYTF
few,NA,TRBV5-6,TRBJ1-3,TGTGCCAGCAGCTTCGGGGGGGGCTTTTCTGGAAACACCATATATTTT,CASSFGGGFSGNTIYF
NA,NA,TRBV5-1,TRBJ1-3,TGCGCCAGCAGCTTGGCCGGGCAGGGAGGTGGAAACACCATATATTTT,CASSLAGQGGGNTIYF
NA,TRBD1,TRBV4-2,TRBJ2-7,TGTGCCAGCAGCCGGCAGGGGGCCCCCTACGAGCAGTACTTC,CASSRQGAPYEQYF
once,TRBD1,TRBV7-2,TRBJ2-7,TGTGCCAGCAGCGGTCAGGGGGCCCCCTTCAGACGGTACTTC,CASSGQGAPFRRYF
NA,NA,TRBV4-1,TRBJ1-1,TGCGCCAGCAGCCAAGGGGGCAACACTGAAGCTTTCTTT,CASSQGGNTEAFF
NA,NA,TRBV5-1,TRBJ1-5,TGCGCCAGCAGCTTGGCCGAGGGCAGGTGGGGCAATCAGCCCCAGCATTTT,CASSLAEGRWGNQPQHF
NA,TRBD1,TRBV19,TRBJ1-2,TGTGCCAGTACCCCTATAGAGGGGGCCCGCTACACCTTC,CASTPIEGARYTF
NA,TRBD2,TRBV2,TRBJ2-5,TGTGCCAGCACTAAATTAGCGGGGGGGTACCAAGAGACCCAGTACTTC,CASTKLAGGYQETQYF
NA,NA,TRBV7-7,TRBJ2-7,TGTGCTAGCAGCCTCCGGGACAACTACGAGCAGTACTTC,CASSLRDNYEQYF
NA,NA,TRBV5-1,TRBJ2-1,TGCGCCAGCAGCTTGGGCGACACAACCTACAATGAGCAGTTCTTC,CASSLGDTTYNEQFF
few,TRBD1,TRBV7-9,TRBJ2-4,TGTGCCAGCGAACCGGGACAGGGCCCTACCTTAGCCAAAAACATTCAGTACTTC,CASEPGQGPTLAKNIQYF
NA,TRBD1,TRBV29-1,TRBJ1-2,TGCAGCGTTGAAGATCGGGTAGGGGGCCATGGCTACACCTTC,CSVEDRVGGHGYTF
NA,TRBD1,TRBV6-5,TRBJ1-2,TGTGCCAGCAGTATGACAGGGTCCCTTAGGTATGGCTACACCTTC,CASSMTGSLRYGYTF
once,NA,TRBV27,TRBJ2-1,TGTGCCAGTAGTTTAGGGTGGGGACTGTTCAATGAGCAGTTCTTC,CASSLGWGLFNEQFF
few,NA,TRBV20-1,TRBJ2-7,TGCAGTGCTAGACTAGTTTACGAGCAGTACTTC,CSARLVYEQYF
NA,TRBD1,TRBV10-1,TRBJ1-6,TGCGCCAGCAGTGAGCGACAGGGGGCAGGGAATTCACCCCTCCACTTT,CASSERQGAGNSPLHF
few,NA,TRBV27,TRBJ2-7,TGTGCCAGCAGTTTATTGGGTGGAGCCTCCTACGAGCAGTACTTC,CASSLLGGASYEQYF
NA,NA,TRBV15,TRBJ1-1,TGTGCCACCAGCAAACCTCCGGGACTTAAGAACACTGAAGCTTTCTTT,CATSKPPGLKNTEAFF
NA,TRBD1,TRBV5-6,TRBJ1-5,TGTGCCAGCAGCCACGGGACAGGGGGCCGGAATCAGCCCCAGCATTTT,CASSHGTGGRNQPQHF
NA,NA,TRBV5-1,TRBJ1-1,TGCGCCAGCACCCTCGCGGGGAACACTGAAGCTTTCTTT,CASTLAGNTEAFF